Here is one T cell receptor (beta chain) with its context. This entry belongs to a study of metastatic and nonmetastatic thyroid tumors. About the study: The study looked at repertoires side by side in blood and in tumor or nodule tissue from malignant and benign thyroid patients.

Per the authors' pipeline: Between-group CDR3 differences, defined by clinicopathological status, yielded a distant-metastasis classifier for papillary thyroid cancer. Using MiXCR, TCRdb re-called clones from the PCR reads. The V and J calls reflect TCRdb's pipeline rather than the authors' work. The profile shows about 31,000 clones, roughly 19% of them singletons. V lost 0 bases and J lost 6, with 8 bases in between. This CDR3 region has 14 residues. From germline, CDR1 is SGHTA and CDR2 FQGNSA. The entire patient cohort was treatment-naive prior to thyroid surgery. The chain combines TRBV7-2 with TRBJ2-2, with no clear D. The clonotype originates from a female donor with papillary thyroid cancer or a benign thyroid nodule (not recorded which). Some clones in this sample may be carry-over from other donors' samples. Specimen: blood. The CDR3 region has the DNA TGTGCCAGCAGCTTAGCCAGAGGTCCCGGGGAGCTGTTTTTT. Its protein is CASSLARGPGELFF.